Here is one TCR beta chain with its context. This clonotype was observed many times. This receptor's antigen is unknown. Qualities for individual bases were not recorded, and no much larger clone is one base off. For repertoire sequencing, the TCR beta CDR3 regions were amplified from RNA transcripts. A first-round RT-PCR used HTBI primers with the Qiagen OneStep RT-PCR kit, followed by a second-round multiplex PCR, size selection and purification. Libraries were sequenced paired-end with 100 bp reads on an Illumina HiSeq2000. In the source study's methods: SOAPnuke was used for read processing, and reads with adapters, uncalled bases, a mean Phred below 15, or no exact constant-primer or identifier match were discarded. COPE v1.2.5 was used to merge the high-quality paired reads. Clonotypes were defined as unique nucleotide sequences and were aligned to IMGT TRB V, D and J references using MiTCR v1.1. Only V-J combinations with frequency above 0.0001 were analysed, covering more than 99% of repertoires. A TCR clonal expansion and chaos score per V-J combination was defined as the ratio of F50 clonal expansion to chaos observed in the TCRdist matrix. Welch's t-statistics and random forest were used to narrow the features down to over ten V-J combinations, which were then fed into a naive Bayes classifier. The similarity between thyroid and blood repertoires was quantified using the Morisita-Horn index. TCRdb took the public reads, trimmed them with fastp at Q25, ran MiXCR for clone calling and kept in-frame beta chains. Each entry is one CDR3 protein sequence, shown with its most common DNA and genes. These V and J calls are TCRdb output, not the study's own analysis. The sample table holds under 350,000 distinct CDR3 sequences, of which under 20% were seen once. The ten largest clones take up roughly an eighth of the sample.

The ophthalmopathy patients had moderately to severely active disease, with a Clinical Activity Score of 3 or higher, a NOSPECS grade of 4 or higher, and a disease duration of less than 3 months. Patients with other autoimmune diseases, uncontrolled infections, pregnancy or lactation were excluded from the study. Clinical symptoms, serum thyroxine, TRAb, thyroid ultrasound and orbital computed tomography were used for diagnosis. Using Ficoll-Paque density gradient centrifugation, PBMCs were isolated from roughly 9.2 ml of fresh peripheral blood. Total RNA was extracted using Trizol reagent, and RNA quality was checked on an Agilent 2100 Bioanalyzer. This sample stems from a study of Graves' ophthalmopathy and Graves' hyperthyroidism (dated by TCRdb to 2017 to 2018). Looking at the study overall: Peripheral blood was collected at initial diagnosis, prior to any treatment. The independent validation cohort included some 19 hyperthyroidism patients plus 17 patients who later progressed from hyperthyroidism to ophthalmopathy. In several hyperthyroidism patients, the T-cell repertoires found in thyroid tissue were compared with those found in blood. In total, around 130 blood samples were TCR-sequenced: approximately 42 ophthalmopathy, approximately 80 hyperthyroidism and roughly 17 hyperthyroidism-to-ophthalmopathy patients. The study used TCR beta repertoire signatures to distinguish Graves' ophthalmopathy from Graves' hyperthyroidism and to predict progression to ophthalmopathy. To explore V-J signatures distinguishing ophthalmopathy from hyperthyroidism, a discovery set of 100 patients (43 ophthalmopathy, 55 to 60 stable hyperthyroidism) was enrolled. Following sample collection, hyperthyroidism patients were given methimazole at a starting dose of 30 mg daily, and ophthalmopathy patients were given high-dose intravenous methylprednisolone.

Points the paper makes about the study in general: Sample size was not predetermined statistically, and investigators were not blinded to group allocation. In validation, the model predicted ophthalmopathy progression with 55% to 71% sensitivity and roughly 72% specificity; roughly 12 predicted patients were CT-confirmed with GO in a median of approximately 6.5 months. In cross-validation, the 13-signature model distinguished ophthalmopathy from stable hyperthyroidism with 85% to 90% sensitivity and approximately 81% specificity, and in the test set the corresponding values were approximately 80% and 75%. Most expanded thyroid clonotypes with a frequency above 0.001 also appeared in blood, which suggests that blood repertoires may reflect the immune response in the thyroid.

The CDR3 runs 18 residues from the cysteine to the phenylalanine. CDR3 DNA only is kept here, 54 bases in frame from base 1. Taken from the germline V gene, the CDR1 and CDR2 loops are SNHLY and FYNNEI. V is reduced by 4 bases and J by 1 base, leaving a spacing of 22 bases between them. The sample comprised peripheral blood. The chain employs TRBV2 and TRBJ1-1, with a weak D call of TRBD1 (5 bases match). This receptor was taken from an adult man with Graves' ophthalmopathy. The CDR3 has the sequence CASSVGITGYTTNTEAFF. The nucleotides are TGTGCCAGCAGTGTTGGTATAACAGGTTATACTACGAACACTGAAGCTTTCTTT.